This T cell receptor beta chain was found in a study of blood T cell repertoires in COVID-19. As for the study in general: Samples taken during acute and convalescent COVID-19 were collected in the United States, Italy and Spain.

CDR1 is MNHEY and CDR2 is SVGAGI in the germline V gene. Trimming removed 2 bases from V and 8 bases from J, with 6 bases in between. The CDR3 has 11 residues. This clone showed up just once. The sample carries other DNA sequences with the same CDR3. TCRdb's copy holds only in-frame clones and misses some; the assay was immunoSEQ multiplex PCR. The sample contains a few hundred thousand clones, about 82% of which appear only once. This TCR derives from a human donor in a cohort sampled during active COVID-19. The sample comprised peripheral blood. The chain recombines TRBV6-5 with TRBJ1-2, with D possibly being TRBD1 (6 bases). The CDR3 here is CASSYRGGYTF. The CDR3 DNA reads as TGTGCCAGCAGTTACAGGGGGGGCTACACCTTC.